This T cell receptor beta chain originates from a study of T cell responses to AZD1222 COVID-19 vaccine. The CDR3 is made up of 13 amino acids. Germline V gene lookup returns CDR1 SGDLS and CDR2 YYNGEE. Trimming shortened V by 10 bases and J by 0 bases, and 10 bases separated the two germline ends. Study findings and constraints: At 160-218 and 743-854, vaccine-associated CD4 TCRs were dominant, and they spanned spike. Females outnumbered males among donors, who were mostly white British; clonal diversity was possibly underestimated.

A word on this clone: Its antigen remains unidentified.

The data were produced by immunoSEQ multiplex PCR, yet TCRdb's version contains in-frame clones alone and is incomplete. Among around 85,000 clones listed, roughly nine tenths were seen once. The chain combines TRBV9 with TRBJ2-2; the D call may be TRBD1 or TRBD2 (5 bases each). The receptor comes from an adult who received the AZD1222 COVID-19 vaccine. Specimen: peripheral blood, collected 28 days after the second AZD1222 dose. DNA for the CDR3: TGTGCCGGGGGACGGACGAACACCGGGGAGCTGTTTTTT. Translated, it gives CAGGRTNTGELFF.